This T cell receptor beta chain appears in the sequencing data of a study of blood T cell repertoires in COVID-19. Trimming stripped 1 base from V and 6 bases from J, with 11 bases between. There are 15 residues in the CDR3. Germline CDR1 reads SGHNT; CDR2 reads YYREEE (reference sequence). Method: immunoSEQ multiplex PCR; TCRdb's copy keeps in-frame clones and lacks some. Of 30,000 to 40,000 clones in the sample, 80% to 90% were seen once. The sequenced sample consisted of peripheral blood. V usage is TRBV5-4 and J usage is TRBJ1-6; D is unclear. The receptor comes from a woman older than 75 with active or convalescent COVID-19. The CDR3 protein is CASSLNGGSNSPLHF. The CDR3 nucleotides are TGTGCCAGCAGCTTGAATGGAGGTTCTAATTCACCCCTCCACTTT.